This is a list of T cell receptor beta chains from one sample in a study of T-cell reconstitution after alpha-beta-depleted transplantation in children. MiXCR, applied by TCRdb to the PCR reads, yields one record per CDR3 protein. The repertoire holds roughly 570,000 distinct CDR3 sequences, with 25% to 30% as singletons. The starting material was PBMCs, obtained before TCRalphabeta/CD19-depleted stem cell transplant. The source of these receptors is a boy less than two years old with Wiskott-Aldrich syndrome, due to receive a stem cell transplant. CDR3s include the opening cysteine and the closing phenylalanine or tryptophan. A D gene is named only where the DNA matches it firmly. Clone size is given for some rows only: seen once, a few or many times, or a class if the clone is expanded.

j_gene	abundance	v_gene	d_gene	CDR3nt	CDR3aa
TRBJ2-3	-	TRBV7-2	TRBD1	TGTGCCAGCAGACTCGGGACAGTCAATTACGGAACAGATACGCAGTATTTT	CASRLGTVNYGTDTQYF
TRBJ1-5	few	TRBV20-1	TRBD1	TGCAGTGCTAGAGGATGGGACAGAGAACAGCCCCAGCATTTT	CSARGWDREQPQHF
TRBJ2-1	-	TRBV7-2	-	TGTGCCAGCAGCTTAGTATGGGTTAATGAGCAGTTCTTC	CASSLVWVNEQFF
TRBJ2-3	few	TRBV4-1	-	TGCGCCAGCAGCCATTGGGAGTCCACAGATACGCAGTATTTT	CASSHWESTDTQYF
TRBJ1-5	-	TRBV12-3/TRBV12-4	-	TGTGCCAGCAGTTTTAGCCGACAGGGCAATCAGCCCCAGCATTTT	CASSFSRQGNQPQHF
TRBJ2-3	-	TRBV6-1	TRBD2	TGTGCCAGCACGTCTAGCGGGAACCGCGGGGTTGGTACGCAGTATTTT	CASTSSGNRGVGTQYF
TRBJ2-2	few	TRBV6-2/TRBV6-3	TRBD1	TGTGCCAGCGCTGGTACAGGGGGCGGCACCGGGGAGCTGTTTTTT	CASAGTGGGTGELFF
TRBJ2-5	few	TRBV10-3	TRBD2	TGTGCCATCAGTGAGTCGGGGACTAGCGGGACCGGGGAGACCCAGTACTTC	CAISESGTSGTGETQYF
TRBJ2-5	few	TRBV5-1	-	TGCGCGACGAAATCCGACGGGGAAGAGACCCAGTACTTC	CATKSDGEETQYF
TRBJ1-3	few	TRBV20-1	-	TGCAGTGCTGGGGGAAGTGCTGGAAACACCATATATTTT	CSAGGSAGNTIYF
TRBJ2-7	-	TRBV5-1	TRBD1	TGCGCCAGCAGCTTTTCGCGGGACAGGGTGCGGAGGGAGCAGTACTTC	CASSFSRDRVRREQYF
TRBJ2-1	-	TRBV24-1	-	TGTGCCACCAAGCTAGCGCAGGATGAGCACTTCTTC	CATKLAQDEHFF
TRBJ2-2	-	TRBV11-2	TRBD2	TGTGCCAGCAGACTAGCGGGAGAGCCCGGGGAGCTGTTTTTT	CASRLAGEPGELFF
TRBJ2-1	few	TRBV12-3/TRBV12-4	TRBD2	TGTGCCAGCAGAGATATGACTAGCGGGGGTTGGGCTGAGCAGTTCTTC	CASRDMTSGGWAEQFF
TRBJ2-1	-	TRBV7-2	TRBD2	TGTGCCAGCAGCTTAGGGCCTAGCGGGAGAGCCTACAATGAGCAGTTCTTC	CASSLGPSGRAYNEQFF
TRBJ2-3	-	TRBV10-3	-	TGTGCCATCAGTGGAGGGGGGGAGTCCACTGATACGCAGTATTTT	CAISGGGESTDTQYF
TRBJ1-5	few	TRBV2	-	TGTGCCAGCAGACCCGGTTGGAGCAATCAGCCCCAGCATTTT	CASRPGWSNQPQHF
TRBJ2-2	-	TRBV25-1	-	TGTGCCAGCAGTGATCGCCGGGCCAGAGTGCTGTTTTTT	CASSDRRARVLFF
TRBJ2-1	-	TRBV28	-	TGTGCCAGCAGTGTACCGGGACGCTCCTACAATGAGCAGTTCTTC	CASSVPGRSYNEQFF
TRBJ2-1	few	TRBV5-1	TRBD2	TGCGCCAGCAGGCCAGACCTACTAGCGGGAGGGCTACACAATGAGCAGTTCTTC	CASRPDLLAGGLHNEQFF
TRBJ1-1	few	TRBV7-6	TRBD1	TGTGCCAGCAGCCCCGGGACAGGGGGAGAGGGCACTGAAGCTTTCTTT	CASSPGTGGEGTEAFF
TRBJ2-5	-	TRBV20-1	-	TGCAGTGCCAGCATGGGCCCCGGGGGAGAGACCCAGTACTTC	CSASMGPGGETQYF
TRBJ2-1	-	TRBV5-1	TRBD2	TGCGCCAGCAGCTTGGCCGGGGATAGCGGGATGGGCTTCTTC	CASSLAGDSGMGFF
TRBJ2-5	few	TRBV6-1	-	TGTGCCAGCAGTGAAGCGCGGAGGGCCGGGGAGACCCAGTACTTC	CASSEARRAGETQYF
TRBJ2-7	-	TRBV2	TRBD1	TGTGCCAGCAGCGACAGGGTTGCGGACTACGAGCAGTACTTC	CASSDRVADYEQYF
TRBJ2-7	few	TRBV5-1	-	TGCGCCAGCAGCCCAGGACCAGGCTACGAGCAGTACTTC	CASSPGPGYEQYF
TRBJ1-2	few	TRBV28	-	TGTGCCAGCAGTTCAAGAGGACGCTTAAGCTACACCTTC	CASSSRGRLSYTF
TRBJ1-3	few	TRBV7-8	-	TGTGCCAGCAGCTCCTTTTGGGACGTTGGAAACACCATATATTTT	CASSSFWDVGNTIYF
TRBJ2-4	few	TRBV24-1	-	TGTGCCACCAGTGATTCGAAAGACGGGAGTCTAGCCAAAAACATTCAGTACTTC	CATSDSKDGSLAKNIQYF
TRBJ2-3	-	TRBV20-1	TRBD2	TGCAGTGCTAGAGATTATGTAACTAGCGGGAGGGCAAATAGGAGTAGAGATACGCAGTATTTT	CSARDYVTSGRANRSRDTQYF
TRBJ1-2	few	TRBV5-1	-	TGCGCCAGCAGGCCATCAGGGGATGGCTACACCTTC	CASRPSGDGYTF
TRBJ2-5	few	TRBV5-1	TRBD2	TGCGCCAGCAGACGGAGCGGGAGGGGGGAGACCCAGTACTTC	CASRRSGRGETQYF